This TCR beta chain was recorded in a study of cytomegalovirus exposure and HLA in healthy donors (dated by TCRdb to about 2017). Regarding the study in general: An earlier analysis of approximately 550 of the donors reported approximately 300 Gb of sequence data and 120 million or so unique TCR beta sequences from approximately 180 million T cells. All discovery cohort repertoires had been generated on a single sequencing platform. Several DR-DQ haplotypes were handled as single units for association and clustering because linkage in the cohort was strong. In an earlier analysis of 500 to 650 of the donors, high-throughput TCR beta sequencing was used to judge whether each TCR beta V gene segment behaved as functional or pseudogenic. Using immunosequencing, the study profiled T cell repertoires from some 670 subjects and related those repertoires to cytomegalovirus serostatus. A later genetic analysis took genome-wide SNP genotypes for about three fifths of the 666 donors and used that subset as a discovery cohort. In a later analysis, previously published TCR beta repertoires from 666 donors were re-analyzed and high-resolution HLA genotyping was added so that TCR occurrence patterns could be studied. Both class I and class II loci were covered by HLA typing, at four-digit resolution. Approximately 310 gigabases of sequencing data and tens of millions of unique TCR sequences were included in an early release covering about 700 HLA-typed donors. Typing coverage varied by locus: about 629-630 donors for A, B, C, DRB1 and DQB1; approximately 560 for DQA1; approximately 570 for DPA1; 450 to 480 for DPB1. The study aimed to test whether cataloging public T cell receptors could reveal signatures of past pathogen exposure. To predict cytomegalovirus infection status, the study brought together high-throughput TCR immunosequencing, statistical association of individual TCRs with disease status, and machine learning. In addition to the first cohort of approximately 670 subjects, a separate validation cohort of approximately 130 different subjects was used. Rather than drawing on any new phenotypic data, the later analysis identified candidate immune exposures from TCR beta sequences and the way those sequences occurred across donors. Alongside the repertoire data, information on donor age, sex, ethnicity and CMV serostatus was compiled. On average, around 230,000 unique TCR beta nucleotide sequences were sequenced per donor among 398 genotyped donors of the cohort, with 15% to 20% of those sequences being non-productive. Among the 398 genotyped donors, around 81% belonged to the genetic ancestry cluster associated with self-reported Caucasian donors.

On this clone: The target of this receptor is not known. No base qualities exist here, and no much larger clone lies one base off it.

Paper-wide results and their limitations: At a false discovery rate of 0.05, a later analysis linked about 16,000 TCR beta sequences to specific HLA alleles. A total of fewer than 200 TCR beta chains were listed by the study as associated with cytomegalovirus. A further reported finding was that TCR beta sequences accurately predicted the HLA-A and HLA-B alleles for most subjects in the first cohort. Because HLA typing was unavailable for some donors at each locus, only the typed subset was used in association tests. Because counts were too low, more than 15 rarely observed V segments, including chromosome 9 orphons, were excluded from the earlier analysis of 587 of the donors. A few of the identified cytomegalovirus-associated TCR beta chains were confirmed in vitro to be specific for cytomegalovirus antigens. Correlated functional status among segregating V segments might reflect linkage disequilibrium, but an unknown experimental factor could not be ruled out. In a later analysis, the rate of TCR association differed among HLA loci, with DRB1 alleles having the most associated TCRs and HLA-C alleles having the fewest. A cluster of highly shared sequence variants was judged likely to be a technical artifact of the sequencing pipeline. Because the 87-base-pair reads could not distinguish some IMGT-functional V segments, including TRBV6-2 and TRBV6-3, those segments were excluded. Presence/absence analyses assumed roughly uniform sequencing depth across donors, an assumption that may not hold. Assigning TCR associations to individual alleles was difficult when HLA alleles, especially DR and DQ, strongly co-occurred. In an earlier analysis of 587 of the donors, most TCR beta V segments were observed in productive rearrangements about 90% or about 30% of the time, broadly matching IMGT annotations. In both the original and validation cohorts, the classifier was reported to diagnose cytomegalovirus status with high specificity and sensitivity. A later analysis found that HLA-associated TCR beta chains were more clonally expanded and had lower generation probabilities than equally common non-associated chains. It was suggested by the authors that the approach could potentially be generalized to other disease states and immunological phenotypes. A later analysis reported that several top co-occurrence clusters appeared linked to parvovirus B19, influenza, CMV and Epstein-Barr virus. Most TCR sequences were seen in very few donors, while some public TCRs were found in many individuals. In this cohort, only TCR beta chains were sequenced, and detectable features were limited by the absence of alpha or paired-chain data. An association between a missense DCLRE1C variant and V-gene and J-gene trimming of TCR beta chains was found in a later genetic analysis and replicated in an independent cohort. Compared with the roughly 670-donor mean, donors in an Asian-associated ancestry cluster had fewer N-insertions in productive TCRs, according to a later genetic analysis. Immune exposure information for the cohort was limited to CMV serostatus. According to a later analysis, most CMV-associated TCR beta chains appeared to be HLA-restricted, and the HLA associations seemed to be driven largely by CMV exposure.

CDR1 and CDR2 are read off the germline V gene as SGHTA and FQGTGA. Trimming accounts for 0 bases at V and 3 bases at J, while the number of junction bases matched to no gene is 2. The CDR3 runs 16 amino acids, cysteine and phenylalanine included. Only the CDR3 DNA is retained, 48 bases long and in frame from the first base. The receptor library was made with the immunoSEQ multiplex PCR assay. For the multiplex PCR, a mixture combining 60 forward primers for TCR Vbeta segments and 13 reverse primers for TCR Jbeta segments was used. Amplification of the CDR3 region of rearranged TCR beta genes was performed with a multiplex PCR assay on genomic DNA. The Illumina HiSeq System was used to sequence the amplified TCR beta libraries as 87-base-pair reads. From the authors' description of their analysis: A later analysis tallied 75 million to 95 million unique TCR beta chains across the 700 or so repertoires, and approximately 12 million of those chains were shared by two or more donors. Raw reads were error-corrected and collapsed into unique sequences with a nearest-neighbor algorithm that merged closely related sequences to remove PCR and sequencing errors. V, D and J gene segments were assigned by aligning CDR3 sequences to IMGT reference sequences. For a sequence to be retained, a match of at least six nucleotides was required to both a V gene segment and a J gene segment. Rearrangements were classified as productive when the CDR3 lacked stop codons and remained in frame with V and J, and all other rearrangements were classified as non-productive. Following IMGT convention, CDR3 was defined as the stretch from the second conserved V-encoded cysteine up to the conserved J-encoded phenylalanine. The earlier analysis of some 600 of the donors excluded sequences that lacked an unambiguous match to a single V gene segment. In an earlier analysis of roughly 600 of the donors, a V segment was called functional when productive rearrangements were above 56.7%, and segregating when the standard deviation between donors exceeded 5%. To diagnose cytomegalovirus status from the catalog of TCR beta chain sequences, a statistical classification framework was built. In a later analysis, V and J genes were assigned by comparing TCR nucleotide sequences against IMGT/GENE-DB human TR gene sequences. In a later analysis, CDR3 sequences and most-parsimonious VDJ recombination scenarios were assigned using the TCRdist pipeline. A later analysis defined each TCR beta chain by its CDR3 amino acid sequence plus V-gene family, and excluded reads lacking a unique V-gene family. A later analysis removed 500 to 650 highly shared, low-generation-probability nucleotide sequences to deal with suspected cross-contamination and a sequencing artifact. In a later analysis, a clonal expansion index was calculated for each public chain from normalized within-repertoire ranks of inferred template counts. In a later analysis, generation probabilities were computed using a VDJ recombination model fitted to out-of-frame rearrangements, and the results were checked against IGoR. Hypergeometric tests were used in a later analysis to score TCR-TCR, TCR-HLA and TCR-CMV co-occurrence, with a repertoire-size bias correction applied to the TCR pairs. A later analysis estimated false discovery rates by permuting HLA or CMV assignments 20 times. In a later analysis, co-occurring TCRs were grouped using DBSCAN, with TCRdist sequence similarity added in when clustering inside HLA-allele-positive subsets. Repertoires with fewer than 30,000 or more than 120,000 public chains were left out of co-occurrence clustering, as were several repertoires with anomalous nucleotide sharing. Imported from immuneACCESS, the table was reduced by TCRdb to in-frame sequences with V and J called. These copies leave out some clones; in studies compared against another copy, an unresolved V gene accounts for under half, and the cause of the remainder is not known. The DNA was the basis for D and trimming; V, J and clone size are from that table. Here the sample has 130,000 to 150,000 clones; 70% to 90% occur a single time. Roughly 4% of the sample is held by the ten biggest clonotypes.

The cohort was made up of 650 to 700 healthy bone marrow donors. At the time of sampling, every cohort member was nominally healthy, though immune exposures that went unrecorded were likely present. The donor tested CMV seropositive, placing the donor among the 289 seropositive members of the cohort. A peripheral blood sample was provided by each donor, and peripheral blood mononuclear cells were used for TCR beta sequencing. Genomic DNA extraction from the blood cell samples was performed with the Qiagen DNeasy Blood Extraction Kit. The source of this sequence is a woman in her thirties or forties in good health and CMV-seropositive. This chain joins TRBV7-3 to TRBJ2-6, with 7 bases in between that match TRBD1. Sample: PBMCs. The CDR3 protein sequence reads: CASSLTGGVGANVLTF. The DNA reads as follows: TGTGCCAGCAGCTTAACAGGGGGCGTTGGGGCCAACGTCCTGACTTTC.